Below are 8 T cell receptor beta chains sequenced from a single sample in a study of a mutant IDH1 vaccine in newly diagnosed glioma. Sequenced by immunoSEQ multiplex PCR; TCRdb stores in-frame clones only, minus some. The profile shows nearly 30,000 clones, approximately 86% of them singletons. No antigen has been assigned to these receptors. The time point: week 5, during vaccination. Doses consisted of 300 ug of mutant IDH1 20-mer peptide each, paired with topical imiquimod. Sequencing was performed on peripheral blood mononuclear cells (PBMCs), taken from a glioma patient whose treatment included an IDH1 peptide vaccine. Source of these receptors: a woman aged 40 to 50 with glioma. Some clones in this sample may be carry-over from other donors' samples.

This chain connects TRBV6-1 to TRBJ1-4, with D maybe TRBD1 (5 bases). The germline V gene encodes CDR1 MNHNS and CDR2 SASEGT. The V gene lost 2 bases and the J gene lost 8 bases, with 15 bases spanning the gap. This CDR3 comprises 15 residues. The CDR3 DNA reads TGTGCCAGCAGTGAACGGCAGGGCCCAGGAGAAAAACTGTTTTTT. It is translated as CASSERQGPGEKLFF.

The chain combines TRBV19 with TRBJ1-4; a possible D gene is TRBD1 (5 bases). V dropped 7 bases and J dropped 5 bases, with 11 bases sitting between them. The CDR3 has 13 amino acids. Per the germline V gene, CDR1 is LNHDA and CDR2 is SQIVND (reference sequence). Written as DNA, the CDR3 is TGTGCCAGTAAGGGTCGGACAAATGAAAAACTGTTTTTT. This codes for CASKGRTNEKLFF.

The genes are TRBV2 and TRBJ2-7; D gene uncertain. Trimming pared 6 bases from V and 1 base from J, leaving 19 bases between. The CDR3 totals 16 residues. Per the germline V gene, CDR1 is SNHLY and CDR2 is FYNNEI. The CDR3 DNA is TGTGCCAGCAGCTCAGGTGGGCTAGAATTTTCCTACGAGCAGTACTTC. It codes for CASSSGGLEFSYEQYF. Looking up the rest from reference TRBV2 and TRBJ2-7 gives the full variable domain: EPEVTQTPSHQVTQMGQEVILRCVPISNHLYFYWYRQILGQKVEFLVSFYNNEISEKSEIFDDQFSVERPDGSNFTLKIRSTKLEDSAMYFCASSSGGLEFSYEQYFGPGTRLTVT.

The rearrangement joins TRBV18 to TRBJ2-1, with D perhaps matching TRBD1 or TRBD2 (5 bases each). Germline V gives CDR1 KGHSH, CDR2 LQKENI. CDR3 length equals 20 residues. Between the trimmed V and J ends, which lost 1 base and 4 bases, there was a span of 26 bases. The CDR3 reads CASSPHPRGVKTEPYNEQFF. The CDR3 DNA is TGTGCCAGCTCACCACACCCCCGGGGTGTTAAGACAGAACCATACAATGAGCAGTTCTTC.

The rearrangement links TRBV18 to TRBJ2-4, with D possibly matching TRBD2 (5 bases). CDR3 size: 14 residues. The V end was cut by 5 bases, the J end by 2 bases, with 10 bases between. Germline V gene lookup returns CDR1 KGHSH and CDR2 LQKENI. The CDR3 here is CASSRELSKNIQYF. CDR3 nucleotides: TGTGCCAGCTCAAGGGAGTTGTCCAAAAACATTCAGTACTTC.

This clone was observed a few times. J is TRBJ1-6 and V is TRBV27; D is unclear. Trimming took off 4 bases at V and 6 bases at J, with 13 bases between the two ends. Per the germline V gene, CDR1 is MNHEY and CDR2 is SMNVEV (reference sequence). The CDR3 covers 15 residues. The DNA for the CDR3 is TGTGCCAGCAGTTGGGATGCTCGTGGTAATTCACCCCTCCACTTT. Translating it yields CASSWDARGNSPLHF.

V is TRBV28 and J is TRBJ1-3, with D possibly TRBD1 on 6 matching bases. The CDR3 extends over 19 amino acids. Germline V lookup: CDR1 MDHEN, CDR2 SYDVKM. V shed 5 bases and J shed 2 bases, with 25 bases lying between them. The CDR3 protein is CASSSFGVWGRKAGNTIYF. In DNA form, the CDR3 reads TGTGCCAGCAGTAGTTTTGGGGTCTGGGGGCGTAAGGCTGGAAACACCATATATTTT.

This clone was seen once. The rearrangement links TRBV6-1 to TRBJ2-3; TRBD1 or TRBD2 may be the D gene (5 bases each). CDR1 and CDR2 from the germline V gene are MNHNS and SASEGT. This CDR3 contains 13 residues. V lost 10 bases and J 3 bases, leaving 14 bases between the germline ends. DNA of the CDR3: TGTGCCACCAAGACATGGGGGACAGATACGCAGTATTTT. The encoded protein is CATKTWGTDTQYF.